This paragraph covers one T cell receptor beta chain sequence. Sequencing used immunoSEQ multiplex PCR; TCRdb keeps in-frame clones, though not all of them. The repertoire has nearly 35,000 clones, about 89% of them found once; the top ten carry 0.22%. As to time point: newly diagnosed, previously untreated cHL patient sample. Negative magnetic selection isolated CD4+ T cells from thawed PBMCs. This specimen belongs to a study of PD-1 blockade in classical Hodgkin lymphoma. The CDR3 is 13 amino acids. CDR1 and CDR2 (germline): ENHRY, SYGVKD. V was trimmed by 5 bases and J by 2 bases, leaving 10 bases between them.

The chain links TRBV10-3 to TRBJ2-7; D is perhaps TRBD1 or TRBD2 (5 bases each). The receptor was isolated from a human donor with classical Hodgkin lymphoma. The sequencing input was CD4+ T cells from blood. CDR3 in amino acids: CAISLGETYEQYF. The CDR3 DNA is TGTGCCATCAGTCTGGGGGAGACCTACGAGCAGTACTTC.